Below, 31 T cell receptor beta chains from the same sample are listed, as sequenced in a study of identifying expanded T cells in peripheral blood. TCRdb keeps only in-frame clones here, not all; method: immunoSEQ multiplex PCR. This table holds approximately 120,000 clones, roughly 84% found once. The sequencing sample was made of blood. The receptor set was obtained from a person aged 18 to 75 in good health.

The V gene is TRBV2, the J gene TRBJ1-1; the D gene is possibly TRBD1 (6 bases). The CDR3 extends over 14 amino acids. Trimming removed 2 bases from V and 10 bases from J, with 17 bases in between. From germline, CDR1 is SNHLY and CDR2 FYNNEI. The CDR3 loop is CASSESGQGPGAFF. CDR3 nucleotides: TGTGCCAGCAGTGAAAGTGGGCAGGGGCCCGGAGCTTTCTTT.

This chain joins TRBV29-1 and TRBJ2-5; no firm D call. There are 14 residues in the CDR3. The germline V gene has CDR1 SQVTM and CDR2 ANQGSEA. Trimming removed 0 bases at V and 4 bases at J, with 12 bases between. The DNA for the CDR3 is TGCAGCGTTGAAGATAAAGGTGCTCGAGAGACCCAGTACTTC. Its protein is CSVEDKGARETQYF.

A single count supports this clone. The rearrangement uses TRBV7-2 and TRBJ1-1; D unresolved. CDR3 size: 16 residues. Germline CDR1 and CDR2: SGHTA and FQGNSA. Trimming removed 1 base at V and 0 bases at J, with 12 bases between. CDR3 protein: CASSLDRTLVNTEAFF. CDR3 coding DNA: TGTGCCAGCAGCTTAGATCGGACGCTAGTGAACACTGAAGCTTTCTTT.

J is TRBJ2-7 and V is TRBV6-1; D is undetermined. V lost 8 bases to trimming and J lost 0 bases, with 14 bases between them. The CDR3 has 14 amino acids. CDR1 and CDR2 from the germline V gene are MNHNS and SASEGT. The CDR3 sequence is CASGLAFSSYEQYF. The CDR3 DNA is TGTGCCAGCGGTTTGGCTTTCAGCTCCTACGAGCAGTACTTC.

This sequence joins TRBV30 and TRBJ2-5; unclear D gene. The germline gives CDR1 GTSNPN, CDR2 SVGIG (reference sequence). The CDR3 extends over 14 amino acids. Trimming took off 0 bases at V and 5 bases at J, with 13 bases between the two ends. The CDR3 nucleotides are TGTGCCTGGAGTGTCGTCCTGGGTTCGGAGACCCAGTACTTC. Translating it yields CAWSVVLGSETQYF.

This clone was seen just once. The chain carries TRBV19 and TRBJ2-3; 7 bases are shared with TRBD1. The CDR3 is made up of 17 amino acids. Germline assignment: CDR1 LNHDA and CDR2 SQIVND (reference sequence). Unmatched junction bases numbered 10, after V lost 1 base and J lost 3 bases. The chain's CDR3 is CASSIVRDSLVTDTQYF. CDR3 coding DNA: TGTGCCAGTAGTATAGTCCGGGACAGCCTAGTTACAGATACGCAGTATTTT.

In its sample, this clone was seen once. The chain links TRBV11-3 to TRBJ2-1, with D possibly TRBD2 on 6 matching bases. The germline CDR1 and CDR2 sequences are SGHNT and YENEEA. V gave up 5 bases and J gave up 7 bases, with 18 bases separating them. The CDR3 is 15 residues long. In DNA form, the CDR3 reads TGTGCCAGCAGCCCCTGGGGGGTAGGGCGGAATGAGCAGTTCTTC. It codes for CASSPWGVGRNEQFF.

The chain is built from TRBV7-3 and TRBJ2-1; D possibly uses TRBD1 or TRBD2 (5 bases each). This CDR3 has 13 residues. Looked up from germline, CDR1 is SGHTA and CDR2 is FQGTGA. V was shortened by 5 bases and J by 5 bases, with 10 bases between the two germline ends. CDR3 sequence (DNA): TGTGCCAGCAGCCCCGGGACCGACAATGAGCAGTTCTTC. Translated: CASSPGTDNEQFF.

The chain recombines TRBV14 with TRBJ1-2, with no clear D. V lost 4 bases, J lost 3 bases, and 15 bases lay in between. The CDR3 loop spans 15 amino acids. Germline CDR1 and CDR2: SGHDN and FVKESK. The CDR3 nucleotides are TGTGCCAGCAGCCTTCGGACGGGCAGTTACTATGGCTACACCTTC. Protein product: CASSLRTGSYYGYTF.

In its sample, this clone was seen a few times. This chain connects TRBV6-1 to TRBJ1-3, with D unresolved. The CDR3 extends over 16 amino acids. Trimming shortened V by 2 bases and J by 1 base, and 12 bases separated the two germline ends. Germline V gene data show CDR1 as MNHNS and CDR2 as SASEGT. The CDR3 DNA reads as TGTGCCAGCAGTGAAACTGACTGGGGATCTGGAAACACCATATATTTT. Its translation: CASSETDWGSGNTIYF.

The J gene is TRBJ2-7, the V gene TRBV5-4, with 8 bases that match TRBD2. Germline trimming cut 4 bases from V and 7 bases from J; bases unmatched to any gene: 4. CDR1 SGHNT and CDR2 YYREEE come from the germline V gene (reference sequence). This CDR3 comprises 12 residues. CDR3 bases: TGTGCCAGCAGCCCATCTAGCGGGGAGCAGTACTTC. Translated: CASSPSSGEQYF.

This clone has more than one count but fewer than ten. The chain employs TRBV5-6 and TRBJ1-5; D call uncertain. CDR3 length: 15 amino acids. The V and J ends lost 1 base and 7 bases respectively, with 15 bases between them. CDR1 SGHDT and CDR2 YYEEEE come from the germline V gene. The CDR3 here is CASSLFGGREQPQHF. CDR3 DNA sequence: TGTGCCAGCAGCTTGTTCGGTGGTAGGGAACAGCCCCAGCATTTT.

V and J are TRBV7-9 and TRBJ2-1; D is uncertain. V was trimmed by 5 bases and J by 6 bases, leaving 8 bases between them. Germline V CDR1 and CDR2: SEHNR, FQNEAQ (reference sequence). The CDR3 spans 12 residues. The CDR3 here is CASSPFGNEQFF. The CDR3 bases are TGTGCCAGCAGCCCCTTTGGCAATGAGCAGTTCTTC.

The chain carries TRBV18 and TRBJ2-3; D is undetermined. The CDR3 contains 14 residues. The germline CDR1 and CDR2 sequences are KGHSH and LQKENI. Trimming shortened V by 3 bases and J by 0 bases, and 7 bases separated the two germline ends. CDR3 bases: TGTGCCAGCTCACCGCAATATAGCACAGATACGCAGTATTTT. This codes for CASSPQYSTDTQYF.

J is TRBJ2-7 and V is TRBV5-4; D possibly corresponds to TRBD1 (5 bases). Germline assignment: CDR1 SGHNT and CDR2 YYREEE (reference sequence). V gave up 2 bases and J gave up 1 base, with 7 bases separating them. The CDR3 sequence is 13 residues long. CDR3 sequence: CASSFDSSYEQYF. In DNA, the CDR3 is TGTGCCAGCAGCTTCGACAGTTCCTACGAGCAGTACTTC.

The J gene is TRBJ1-5, the V gene TRBV6-5, with D possibly being TRBD1 (5 bases). Germline CDR1 and CDR2: MNHEY and SVGAGI. The V gene lost 7 bases and the J gene lost 2 bases, with 15 bases spanning the gap. The CDR3 contains 15 residues. CDR3 protein: CASMTPGQGNQPQHF. In DNA, the CDR3 is TGTGCCAGCATGACCCCGGGGCAGGGCAATCAGCCCCAGCATTTT.

The V gene is TRBV11-3, the J gene TRBJ1-3; no clear D gene. With 2 bases removed from V and 3 bases from J, the gap between germline ends came to 5 bases. The germline V gene encodes CDR1 SGHNT and CDR2 YENEEA. CDR3 size: 13 residues. The DNA for the CDR3 is TGTGCCAGCAGCTTACCGGGTGGAAACACCATATATTTT. It codes for CASSLPGGNTIYF.

J is TRBJ2-4 and V is TRBV6-5; D may be TRBD1 (7 bases). From germline, CDR1 is MNHEY and CDR2 SVGAGI. This CDR3 is built from 16 residues. V lost 4 bases to trimming and J lost 3 bases, with 16 bases between them. CDR3 sequence reads: CASSSGNRGGKNIQYF. The CDR3 bases are TGTGCCAGCAGTTCCGGTAACAGGGGAGGCAAAAACATTCAGTACTTC.

The chain recombines TRBV7-9 with TRBJ1-2; TRBD1 matches 7 bases. This CDR3 region has 18 residues. V was pared by 2 bases and J by 4 bases, with 16 bases of the junction left unmatched. The V gene's germline CDR1 is SEHNR and CDR2 FQNEAQ (reference sequence). This chain's CDR3 is CASSLPGQQSPDFYGYTF. The CDR3 DNA follows: TGTGCCAGCAGCTTACCGGGACAGCAGTCTCCGGACTTCTATGGCTACACCTTC.

This clone was counted only a few times. V gene TRBV9 combines with J gene TRBJ1-1; no firm D call. Trimming left V 3 bases short and J 4 bases short, with 16 bases between. Germline CDR1 is SGDLS and CDR2 is YYNGEE. CDR3 length equals 15 residues. CDR3 sequence reads: CASSGHLRGSTEAFF. For the CDR3, the DNA is TGTGCCAGCAGCGGCCATTTGAGAGGGTCCACTGAAGCTTTCTTT.

The V call is TRBV11-2, the J call TRBJ2-1; D uncertain. This CDR3 is 12 amino acids long. Deletions cut 1 base from V and 10 bases from J, with 8 bases between. Germline V CDR1 and CDR2: SGHAT, FQNNGV. CDR3: CASSLARLEQFF. The DNA of the CDR3 is TGTGCCAGCAGCTTAGCCAGGCTGGAGCAGTTCTTC. The full variable domain, rest sourced from reference TRBV11-2 and TRBJ2-1, is EAGVAQSPRYKIIEKRQSVAFWCNPISGHATLYWYQQILGQGPKLLIQFQNNGVVDDSQLPKDRFSAERLKGVDSTLKIQPAKLEDSAVYLCASSLARLEQFFGPGTRLTVL.

J is TRBJ2-7 and V is TRBV7-8; D is unclear. Germline loops: CDR1 SGHVS, CDR2 FQNEAQ. CDR3 length equals 16 residues. With 3 bases removed from V and 3 bases from J, the gap between germline ends came to 18 bases. CDR3 DNA sequence: TGTGCCAGCAGCTTCGCGCCGGGTCAAAAACTCTACGAGCAGTACTTC. As protein: CASSFAPGQKLYEQYF.

The chain recombines TRBV7-2 with TRBJ1-3; a weak D match, TRBD1 (5 bases). Deletions cut 6 bases from V and 2 bases from J, with 11 bases between. CDR3 length: 14 amino acids. The germline gives CDR1 SGHTA, CDR2 FQGNSA. CDR3 sequence reads: CASRSGGAGNTIYF. The CDR3 nucleotides are TGTGCCAGCAGGTCGGGGGGGGCTGGAAACACCATATATTTT.

The chain links TRBV7-9 to TRBJ1-2; TRBD1 might be the D (5 bases). Germline CDR1 SEHNR, CDR2 FQNEAQ (reference sequence). The V end lost 5 bases, the J end lost 5 bases, and 18 bases lay between the germline ends. The CDR3 runs to 15 residues. For the CDR3, the DNA is TGTGCCAGCAGCCCTAGCGGGGGAGGCGCGTATGGCTACACCTTC. This encodes CASSPSGGGAYGYTF.

The table lists this clone with a few counts. The rearrangement links TRBV27 to TRBJ1-2; D may be TRBD1 (6 bases). Germline loops: CDR1 MNHEY, CDR2 SMNVEV (reference sequence). The CDR3 is made up of 15 amino acids. Trimming removed 2 bases from V and 3 bases from J, with 13 bases in between. CDR3 amino acids: CASSLRGSGYYGYTF. DNA of the CDR3: TGTGCCAGCAGTTTAAGGGGGTCGGGCTACTATGGCTACACCTTC.

The chain joins TRBV9 to TRBJ2-2; 7 bases line up with TRBD1. This CDR3 is built from 16 residues. Trimming took 4 bases from V and 0 from J; bases not matched to a gene: 6. The germline V gene has CDR1 SGDLS and CDR2 YYNGEE. The CDR3 bases are TGTGCCAGCAGCTCACCGACAGGGACGAACACCGGGGAGCTGTTTTTT. Its translation: CASSSPTGTNTGELFF.

This chain links TRBV7-9 with TRBJ1-1; TRBD1 matches at 11 bases. The length of the CDR3 is 15 residues. CDR1 and CDR2 from the germline V gene are SEHNR and FQNEAQ (reference sequence). V was pared by 5 bases and J by 5 bases, with 7 bases of the junction left unmatched. The DNA for the CDR3 is TGTGCCAGCAGCGGAGGGACAGGGGGAGATACTGAAGCTTTCTTT. Amino acid sequence: CASSGGTGGDTEAFF.

The chain joins TRBV7-9 to TRBJ2-3; tentatively, D is TRBD1 or TRBD2 (5 bases each). CDR3 length: 15 amino acids. The germline V and J ends were trimmed by 5 bases and 0 bases, with 12 bases remaining between them. Per germline, CDR1 SEHNR and CDR2 FQNEAQ (reference sequence). The CDR3 sequence is CASSQGRISTDTQYF. CDR3 bases: TGTGCCAGCAGCCAGGGACGGATTAGCACAGATACGCAGTATTTT.

The V gene is TRBV7-9, the J gene TRBJ1-1; maybe TRBD1 (5 bases). CDR1 SEHNR and CDR2 FQNEAQ come from the germline V gene (reference sequence). The ends were cut back, 2 bases at V and 5 bases at J, with 6 bases in the middle. The CDR3 sequence is 12 residues long. The CDR3 protein is CASSLWGTEAFF. As DNA, the CDR3 is TGTGCCAGCAGCTTATGGGGGACTGAAGCTTTCTTT.

This clone was recorded many times. The chain uses TRBV7-8 and TRBJ1-1; a weak D match, TRBD1 (5 bases). Germline assignment: CDR1 SGHVS and CDR2 FQNEAQ. V was pared by 10 bases and J by 5 bases, with 20 bases between. There are 14 residues in the CDR3. The CDR3 sequence: CATSTSYRGTEAFF. The DNA for the CDR3 is TGTGCCACCTCAACTTCTTACCGGGGGACTGAAGCTTTCTTT.

The J gene is TRBJ1-4, the V gene TRBV5-1; D is perhaps TRBD1 (5 bases). Germline CDR1 is SGHRS and CDR2 is YFSETQ. The V and J ends lost 0 bases and 7 bases respectively, with 16 bases between them. The CDR3 loop spans 16 amino acids. As DNA, the CDR3 is TGCGCCAGCAGCTTGGCCGCGGCAGCGGGACGTGAAAAACTGTTTTTT. Translation gives CASSLAAAAGREKLFF.